These 22 T cell receptor beta chains share one sample of origin, sequenced in a study of blood T cell repertoires in COVID-19 (dated by TCRdb to 2019 to 2021). The protocol used for the library was the immunoSEQ multiplex PCR assay. TCRdb took this table from immuneACCESS and kept in-frame rearrangements with V and J called. Such tables lack part of the clones; where checked against another copy, unresolved V genes explain under half of the gap, and the rest is unexplained. This sample gives 200,000 to 250,000 clones in total; about 90% of them show up just once. The ten largest clonotypes hold more than 2.5% of the sample. Sample: peripheral blood. The receptors shown here come from a woman younger than 45 who had recovered from COVID-19.

The chain links TRBV5-1 to TRBJ1-3; 8 bases fit TRBD1. Trimming at V came to 4 bases and at J to 0 bases, leaving 6 bases not matched to a gene. The CDR3 has 16 residues. CDR1 is SGHRS and CDR2 is YFSETQ in the germline V gene. The CDR3 nucleotides are TGCGCCAGCAGCCGGGGACAGGTCAACTCTGGAAACACCATATATTTT. Translated: CASSRGQVNSGNTIYF.

The chain employs TRBV7-9 and TRBJ2-5, with TRBD1 identical over 8 bases. Trimming took 5 bases from V and 2 from J; bases not matched to a gene: 7. CDR3 size: 15 residues. Germline values: CDR1 SEHNR, CDR2 FQNEAQ (reference sequence). The CDR3 sequence: CASSPDRVQQETQYF. DNA of the CDR3: TGTGCCAGCAGCCCGGACAGGGTACAGCAAGAGACCCAGTACTTC. Full variable domain (missing parts from reference TRBV7-9 and TRBJ2-5): DTGVSQNPRHKITKRGQNVTFRCDPISEHNRLYWYRQTLGQGPEFLTYFQNEAQLEKSRLLSDRFSAERPKGSFSTLEIQRTEQGDSAMYLCASSPDRVQQETQYFGPGTRLLVL.

This chain uses TRBV10-3 with TRBJ2-1, with 12 bases that match TRBD2. The CDR3 length is 15 residues. Trimming removed 5 bases from V and 9 bases from J; junction bases left unmatched: 8. Germline V lookup: CDR1 ENHRY, CDR2 SYGVKD. DNA of the CDR3: TGTGCCATCAGTTTGACTAGCGGGGGAGAGGGTGAGCAGTTCTTC. Amino acids: CAISLTSGGEGEQFF.

The genes are TRBV24-1 and TRBJ2-5, with D perhaps TRBD1 (6 bases). This CDR3 comprises 15 residues. From germline, CDR1 is KGHDR and CDR2 SFDVKD. Trimming stripped 3 bases from V and 0 bases from J, with 10 bases between. The CDR3 here is CATSDHRDNQETQYF. CDR3 in DNA: TGTGCCACCAGTGATCACCGGGACAACCAAGAGACCCAGTACTTC.

This clone was counted once. The chain carries TRBV7-6 and TRBJ2-2, with D tentatively TRBD1 (6 bases). This CDR3 contains 17 residues. Trimming took off 1 base at V and 4 bases at J, with 16 bases between the two ends. From germline, CDR1 is SGHVS and CDR2 FNYEAQ. The CDR3 is CASSLGGKTGPTGELFF. The CDR3 DNA sequence: TGTGCCAGCAGCTTAGGAGGGAAGACAGGACCCACCGGGGAGCTGTTTTTT. The full variable domain, completed using reference TRBV7-6 and TRBJ2-2, is GAGVSQSPRYKVTKRGQDVALRCDPISGHVSLYWYRQALGQGPEFLTYFNYEAQQDKSGLPNDRFSAERPEGSISTLTIQRTEQRDSAMYRCASSLGGKTGPTGELFFGEGSRLTVL.

V usage is TRBV7-9 and J usage is TRBJ2-4, with 7 bases aligning to TRBD1. The CDR3 runs 12 residues. CDR1 is SEHNR, CDR2 FQNEAQ, per germline (reference sequence). The V and J ends lost 5 bases and 15 bases, in that order; junction bases with no gene match: 10. The CDR3 reads CASSRGPGQWYF. CDR3 sequence (DNA): TGTGCCAGCAGCCGCGGTCCGGGACAGTGGTACTTC.

The chain employs TRBV4-1 and TRBJ1-3; D gene unclear. This CDR3 spans 20 amino acids. Germline V gives CDR1 MGHRA, CDR2 YSYEKL. V dropped 0 bases and J dropped 0 bases, with 21 bases sitting between them. The CDR3 loop is CASSQDPQEGYSSSGNTIYF. Here the CDR3 DNA reads TGCGCCAGCAGCCAAGATCCCCAGGAAGGATACAGTAGCTCTGGAAACACCATATATTTT.

The sample holds one count of this clone. This chain uses TRBV12-3 or TRBV12-4 with TRBJ1-2; weak D call: TRBD1 (6 bases). Deletions cut 2 bases from V and 6 bases from J, with 10 bases between. The length of the CDR3 is 13 residues. The CDR3 protein is CASSLWGRNGYTF. The CDR3 region has the DNA TGTGCCAGCAGTTTATGGGGGCGGAATGGCTACACCTTC.

CDR3: CASSLAGRGIYEQYF. The CDR3 DNA reads as TGTGCCAGCAGCTTGGCCGGCAGGGGAATCTACGAGCAGTACTTC. V is TRBV5-4 and J is TRBJ2-7; maybe TRBD1 (6 bases). The germline V gene encodes CDR1 SGHNT and CDR2 YYREEE (reference sequence). The V and J ends lost 0 bases and 3 bases respectively, with 13 bases between them. The CDR3 is 15 residues long.

The chain carries TRBV2 and TRBJ2-1, with TRBD2 matching over 9 bases. This CDR3 has 14 amino acids. The germline CDR1 and CDR2 sequences are SNHLY and FYNNEI. The ends lost 6 bases at V and 6 bases at J; junction bases unmatched: 6. CDR3 DNA: TGTGCCAGCAGCCATCCTAGCGGGGTCAATGAGCAGTTCTTC. It encodes CASSHPSGVNEQFF.

This chain joins TRBV7-6 and TRBJ2-6; no reliable D call. V lost 5 bases to trimming and J lost 0 bases, with 8 bases between them. CDR3 length: 15 amino acids. CDR1 and CDR2 from the germline V gene are SGHVS and FNYEAQ. The CDR3 region is CASSLTGSGANVLTF. Written as DNA, the CDR3 is TGTGCCAGCAGCCTGACGGGCTCTGGGGCCAACGTCCTGACTTTC.

This clone was seen once. The gene calls are TRBV29-1 and TRBJ1-1; D is perhaps TRBD1 (5 bases). The CDR3 runs 12 residues. Trimming left V 5 bases short and J 5 bases short, with 12 bases between. CDR1 and CDR2 (germline): SQVTM, ANQGSEA. CDR3 residues: CSVLGGLTEAFF. Here the CDR3 DNA reads TGCAGCGTTCTGGGGGGTCTTACTGAAGCTTTCTTT.

The gene calls are TRBV7-9 and TRBJ2-7, with TRBD2 matching 10 bases. Germline CDR1 reads SEHNR; CDR2 reads FQNEAQ (reference sequence). The CDR3 loop spans 15 amino acids. Trimming took 3 bases from V and 6 from J; bases not matched to a gene: 8. The CDR3 reads CASSFPGTSVVEQYF. In DNA, the CDR3 is TGTGCCAGCAGCTTCCCCGGGACTAGCGTTGTCGAGCAGTACTTC.

The CDR3 protein is CASSVATGALGGELFF. In DNA, the CDR3 is TGTGCCAGCAGCGTGGCGACAGGGGCGCTCGGCGGGGAGCTGTTTTTT. The chain combines TRBV9 with TRBJ2-2, with 8 bases aligning to TRBD1. The germline V gene encodes CDR1 SGDLS and CDR2 YYNGEE. The CDR3 contains 16 residues. Losses at the gene ends were 2 bases for V and 7 bases for J; bases not matched to a gene: 10. The whole variable domain, remainder taken from reference TRBV9 and TRBJ2-2, is DSGVTQTPKHLITATGQRVTLRCSPRSGDLSVYWYQQSLDQGLQFLIQYYNGEERAKGNILERFSAQQFPDLHSELNLSSLELGDSALYFCASSVATGALGGELFFGEGSRLTVL.

V and J are TRBV7-2 and TRBJ1-4, with 9 bases identical to TRBD1. There are 13 residues in the CDR3. V was pared by 8 bases and J by 6 bases, with 4 bases of the junction left unmatched. Germline V gene data show CDR1 as SGHTA and CDR2 as FQGNSA. CDR3 in amino acids: CASGTGGYEKLFF. DNA of the CDR3: TGTGCCAGCGGAACAGGGGGCTATGAAAAACTGTTTTTT. The full variable domain, with the rest looked up from reference TRBV7-2 and TRBJ1-4, is GAGVSQSPSNKVTEKGKDVELRCDPISGHTALYWYRQSLGQGLEFLIYFQGNSAPDKSGLPSDRFSAERTGGSVSTLTIQRTQQEDSAVYLCASGTGGYEKLFFGSGTQLSVL.

The chain recombines TRBV5-1 with TRBJ2-1, with TRBD2 identical over 11 bases. The CDR3 has 15 residues. Germline V gives CDR1 SGHRS, CDR2 YFSETQ. J gave up 9 bases and V 3 bases, and 8 bases lay outside the gene matches. The CDR3 region has the DNA TGCGCCAGCAGCTCCTATAGCGGGGGGGCGGTTGAGCAGTTCTTC. Protein sequence: CASSSYSGGAVEQFF.

The rearrangement joins TRBV6-1 to TRBJ2-5; TRBD2 might be the D (6 bases). The V gene lost 4 bases and the J gene lost 9 bases, with 24 bases spanning the gap. Looked up from germline, CDR1 is MNHNS and CDR2 is SASEGT. The CDR3 totals 16 residues. The CDR3 here is CASSGGTGGTRWAQYF. As DNA, the CDR3 is TGTGCCAGCAGTGGGGGGACTGGGGGGACGAGGTGGGCCCAGTACTTC.

CDR3 residues: CASSRGQGAYGYTF. In DNA, the CDR3 is TGCGCCAGCAGCCGTGGACAGGGGGCGTATGGCTACACCTTC. V is TRBV10-2 and J is TRBJ1-2; 11 bases line up with TRBD1. Germline CDR1 reads WSHSY; CDR2 reads SAAADI. CDR3 length equals 14 residues. After removal of 6 bases from V and 5 bases from J, the junction contained 5 bases not matched to a gene.

This chain uses TRBV3-1 (or the pseudogene TRBV3-2) with TRBJ1-1; the D gene is possibly TRBD1 (5 bases). The CDR3 spans 15 residues. Germline V lookup: CDR1 LGHDT, CDR2 YNNKEL (reference sequence). Trimming pared 6 bases from V and 5 bases from J, leaving 19 bases between. The CDR3 spells CASSTPWGGETEAFF. CDR3 sequence (DNA): TGTGCCAGCAGTACCCCCTGGGGGGGTGAGACTGAAGCTTTCTTT.

The J gene is TRBJ1-2, the V gene TRBV3-1 (or the pseudogene TRBV3-2); a weak D match, TRBD1 (5 bases). Germline CDR1 is LGHDT and CDR2 is YNNKEL (reference sequence). Deletions cut 1 base from V and 3 bases from J, with 12 bases between. CDR3 length equals 15 residues. DNA for the CDR3: TGTGCCAGCAGCCAAGGCCAGGGAACCCACTATGGCTACACCTTC. It yields the protein CASSQGQGTHYGYTF.

V usage is TRBV9 and J usage is TRBJ2-1; D not resolved. Germline CDR1 reads SGDLS; CDR2 reads YYNGEE. The CDR3 is 11 amino acids. Trimming pared 4 bases from V and 13 bases from J, leaving 12 bases between. For the CDR3, the DNA is TGTGCCAGCAGCTTAGAAGGAGAACAGTTCTTC. Encoded protein: CASSLEGEQFF.

This chain connects TRBV5-1 to TRBJ2-6; 7 nucleotides match TRBD1. J gave up 3 bases and V 4 bases, and 4 bases lay outside the gene matches. Per germline, CDR1 SGHRS and CDR2 YFSETQ. The CDR3 is made up of 15 amino acids. CDR3 in amino acids: CASSQTGDGANVLTF. The CDR3 nucleotides read TGCGCCAGCAGCCAAACAGGGGATGGGGCCAACGTCCTGACTTTC.